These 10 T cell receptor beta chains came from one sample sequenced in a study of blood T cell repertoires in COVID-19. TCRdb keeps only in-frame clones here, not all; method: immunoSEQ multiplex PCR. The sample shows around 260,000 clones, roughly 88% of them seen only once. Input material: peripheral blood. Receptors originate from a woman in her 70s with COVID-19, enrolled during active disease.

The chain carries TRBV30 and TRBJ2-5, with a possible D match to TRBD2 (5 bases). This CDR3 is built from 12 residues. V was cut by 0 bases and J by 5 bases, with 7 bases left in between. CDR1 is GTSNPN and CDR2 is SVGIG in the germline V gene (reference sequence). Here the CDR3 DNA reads TGTGCCTGGAGTGTACTAGGGGAGACCCAGTACTTC. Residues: CAWSVLGETQYF. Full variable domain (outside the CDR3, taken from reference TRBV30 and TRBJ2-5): SQTIHQWPATLVQPVGSPLSLECTVEGTSNPNLYWYRQAAGRGLQLLFYSVGIGQISSEVPQNLSASRPQDRQFILSSKKLLLSDSGFYLCAWSVLGETQYFGPGTRLLVL.

The CDR3 here is CASSPWDSPGTEAFF. In nucleotides, the CDR3 is TGTGCCAGCAGCCCCTGGGACAGCCCGGGAACTGAAGCTTTCTTT. The chain has TRBV28 and TRBJ1-1; 7 bases map to TRBD1. After removal of 6 bases from V and 5 bases from J, the junction contained 12 bases not matched to a gene. This CDR3 is built from 15 residues. Germline CDR1 and CDR2: MDHEN and SYDVKM. Looking up the rest from reference TRBV28 and TRBJ1-1 gives the full variable domain: DVKVTQSSRYLVKRTGEKVFLECVQDMDHENMFWYRQDPGLGLRLIYFSYDVKMKEKGDIPEGYSVSREKKERFSLILESASTNQTSMYLCASSPWDSPGTEAFFGQGTRLTVV.

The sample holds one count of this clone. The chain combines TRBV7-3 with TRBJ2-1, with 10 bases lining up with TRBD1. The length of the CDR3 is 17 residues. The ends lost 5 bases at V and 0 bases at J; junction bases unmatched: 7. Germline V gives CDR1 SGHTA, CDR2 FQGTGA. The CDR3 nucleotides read TGTGCCAGCAGCCCGAGACAGGGGGCTAGCTCCTACAATGAGCAGTTCTTC. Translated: CASSPRQGASSYNEQFF.

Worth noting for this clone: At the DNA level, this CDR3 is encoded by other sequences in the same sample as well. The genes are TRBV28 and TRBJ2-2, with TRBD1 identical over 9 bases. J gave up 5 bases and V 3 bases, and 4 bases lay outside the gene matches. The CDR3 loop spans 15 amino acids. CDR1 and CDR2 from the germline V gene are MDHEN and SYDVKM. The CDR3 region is CASSLGTGLTGELFF. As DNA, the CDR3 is TGTGCCAGCAGTTTGGGGACAGGGTTAACCGGGGAGCTGTTTTTT.

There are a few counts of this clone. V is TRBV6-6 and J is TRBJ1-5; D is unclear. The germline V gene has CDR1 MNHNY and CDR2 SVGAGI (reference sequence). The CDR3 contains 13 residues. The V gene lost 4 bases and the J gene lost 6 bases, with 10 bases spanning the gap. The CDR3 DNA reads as TGTGCCAGCAGTTTAGACGGCGGTCAGCCCCAGCATTTT. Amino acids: CASSLDGGQPQHF.

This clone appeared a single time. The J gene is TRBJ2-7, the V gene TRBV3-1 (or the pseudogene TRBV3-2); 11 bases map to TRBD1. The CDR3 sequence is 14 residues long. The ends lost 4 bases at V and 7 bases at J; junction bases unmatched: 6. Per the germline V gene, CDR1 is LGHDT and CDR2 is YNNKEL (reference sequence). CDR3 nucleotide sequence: TGTGCCAGCAGCCGGGACAGGGGGACCGGAGAGCAGTACTTC. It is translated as CASSRDRGTGEQYF.

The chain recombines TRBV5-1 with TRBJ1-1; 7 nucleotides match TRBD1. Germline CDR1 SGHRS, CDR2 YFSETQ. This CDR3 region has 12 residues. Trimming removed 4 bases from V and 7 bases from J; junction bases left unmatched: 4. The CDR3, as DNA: TGCGCCAGCAGCACGGGACAGATTGAAGCTTTCTTT. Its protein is CASSTGQIEAFF. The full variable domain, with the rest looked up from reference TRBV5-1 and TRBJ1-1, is KAGVTQTPRYLIKTRGQQVTLSCSPISGHRSVSWYQQTPGQGLQFLFEYFSETQRNKGNFPGRFSGRQFSNSRSEMNVSTLELGDSALYLCASSTGQIEAFFGQGTRLTVV.

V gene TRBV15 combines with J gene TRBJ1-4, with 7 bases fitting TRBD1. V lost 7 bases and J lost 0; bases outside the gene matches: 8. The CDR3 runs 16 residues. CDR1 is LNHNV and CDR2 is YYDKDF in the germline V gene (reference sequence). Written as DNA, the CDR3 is TGTGCCACCATAGACAGGGATCTCGCAACTAATGAAAAACTGTTTTTT. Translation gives CATIDRDLATNEKLFF.

CDR3 DNA sequence: TGTGCCACCAGCAGACAGGGAGGTGAGCAGTTCTTC. Its protein product is CATSRQGGEQFF. The chain uses TRBV15 and TRBJ2-1, with D maybe TRBD2 (6 bases). The CDR3 totals 12 residues. Germline lookup yields CDR1 LNHNV and CDR2 YYDKDF (reference sequence). V was clipped by 2 bases and J by 9 bases, with 8 bases between them.

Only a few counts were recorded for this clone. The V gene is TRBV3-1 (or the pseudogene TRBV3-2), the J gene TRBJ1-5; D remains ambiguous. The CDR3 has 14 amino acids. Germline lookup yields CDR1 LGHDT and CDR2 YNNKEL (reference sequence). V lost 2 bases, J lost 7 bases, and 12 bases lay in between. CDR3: CASSQNRDWQPQHF. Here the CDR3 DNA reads TGTGCCAGCAGCCAAAACCGCGATTGGCAGCCCCAGCATTTT.